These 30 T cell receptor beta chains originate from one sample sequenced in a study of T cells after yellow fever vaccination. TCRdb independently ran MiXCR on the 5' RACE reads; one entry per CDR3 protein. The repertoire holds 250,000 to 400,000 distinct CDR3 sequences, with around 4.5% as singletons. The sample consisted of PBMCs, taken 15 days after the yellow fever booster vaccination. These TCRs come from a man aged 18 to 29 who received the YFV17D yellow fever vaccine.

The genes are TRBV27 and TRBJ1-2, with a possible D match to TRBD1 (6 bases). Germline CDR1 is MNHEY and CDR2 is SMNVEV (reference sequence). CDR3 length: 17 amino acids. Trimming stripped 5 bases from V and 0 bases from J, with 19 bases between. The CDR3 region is CASSPWAGGAANYGYTF. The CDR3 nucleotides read TGTGCCAGCAGTCCCTGGGCCGGGGGCGCGGCTAACTATGGCTACACCTTC.

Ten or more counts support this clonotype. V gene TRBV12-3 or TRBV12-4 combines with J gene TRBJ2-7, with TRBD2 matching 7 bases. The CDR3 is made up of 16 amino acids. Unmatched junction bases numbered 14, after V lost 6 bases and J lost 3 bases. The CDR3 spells CASSLGSGGRNYEQYF. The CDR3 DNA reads TGTGCCAGCAGCCTTGGGTCGGGGGGACGTAACTACGAGCAGTACTTC.

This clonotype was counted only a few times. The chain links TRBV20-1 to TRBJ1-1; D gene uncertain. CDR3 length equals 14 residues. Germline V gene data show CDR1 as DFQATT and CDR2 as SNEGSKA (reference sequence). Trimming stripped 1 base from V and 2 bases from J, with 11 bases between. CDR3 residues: CSARAAEGNTEAFF. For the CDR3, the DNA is TGCAGTGCTAGAGCTGCGGAGGGAAACACTGAAGCTTTCTTT.

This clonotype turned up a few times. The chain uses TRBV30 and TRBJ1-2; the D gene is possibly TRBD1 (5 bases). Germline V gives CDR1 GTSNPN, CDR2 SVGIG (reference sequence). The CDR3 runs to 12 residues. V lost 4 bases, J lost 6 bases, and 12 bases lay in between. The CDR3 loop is CAWTPGGHGYTF. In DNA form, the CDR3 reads TGTGCCTGGACTCCGGGGGGACATGGCTACACCTTC.

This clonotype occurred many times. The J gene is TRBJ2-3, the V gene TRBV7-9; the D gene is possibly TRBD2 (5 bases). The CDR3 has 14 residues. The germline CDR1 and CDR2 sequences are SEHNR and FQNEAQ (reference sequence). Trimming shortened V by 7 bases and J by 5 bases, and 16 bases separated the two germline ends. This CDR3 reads CASIHREVEDTQYF. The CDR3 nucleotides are TGTGCCAGCATACACCGGGAAGTAGAAGATACGCAGTATTTT. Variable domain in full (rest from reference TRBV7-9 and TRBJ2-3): DTGVSQNPRHKITKRGQNVTFRCDPISEHNRLYWYRQTLGQGPEFLTYFQNEAQLEKSRLLSDRFSAERPKGSFSTLEIQRTEQGDSAMYLCASIHREVEDTQYFGPGTRLTVL.

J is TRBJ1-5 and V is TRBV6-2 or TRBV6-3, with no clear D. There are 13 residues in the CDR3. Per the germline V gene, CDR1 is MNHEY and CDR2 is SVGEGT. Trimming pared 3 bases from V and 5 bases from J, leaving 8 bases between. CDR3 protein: CASSYSSHQPQHF. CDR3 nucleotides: TGTGCCAGCAGTTATTCCTCTCATCAGCCCCAGCATTTT.

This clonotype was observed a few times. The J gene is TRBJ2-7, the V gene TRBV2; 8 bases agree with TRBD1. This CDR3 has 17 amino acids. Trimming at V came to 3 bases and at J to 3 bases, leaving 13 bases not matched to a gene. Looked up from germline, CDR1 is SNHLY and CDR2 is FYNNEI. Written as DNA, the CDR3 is TGTGCCAGCAGTGACCCCTGGCCGGGACAGGCCCTCTACGAGCAGTACTTC. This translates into CASSDPWPGQALYEQYF.

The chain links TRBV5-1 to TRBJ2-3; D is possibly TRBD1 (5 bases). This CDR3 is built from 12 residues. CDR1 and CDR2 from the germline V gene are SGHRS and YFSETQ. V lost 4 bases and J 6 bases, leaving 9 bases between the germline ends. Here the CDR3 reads CASSSYRDTQYF. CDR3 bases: TGCGCCAGCAGCAGCTACAGGGATACGCAGTATTTT.

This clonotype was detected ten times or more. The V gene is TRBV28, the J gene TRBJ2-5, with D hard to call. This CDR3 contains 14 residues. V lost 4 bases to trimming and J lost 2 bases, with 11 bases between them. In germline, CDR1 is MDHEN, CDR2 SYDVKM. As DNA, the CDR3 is TGTGCCAGCAGTTCTCCGGCCTTACAAGAGACCCAGTACTTC. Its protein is CASSSPALQETQYF.

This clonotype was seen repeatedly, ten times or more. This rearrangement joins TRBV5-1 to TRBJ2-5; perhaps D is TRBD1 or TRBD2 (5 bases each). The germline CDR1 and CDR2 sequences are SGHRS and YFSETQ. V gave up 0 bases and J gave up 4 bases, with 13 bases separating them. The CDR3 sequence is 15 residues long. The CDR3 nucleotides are TGCGCCAGCAGCTTGGAGTCCGGGGCCCGAGAGACCCAGTACTTC. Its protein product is CASSLESGARETQYF.

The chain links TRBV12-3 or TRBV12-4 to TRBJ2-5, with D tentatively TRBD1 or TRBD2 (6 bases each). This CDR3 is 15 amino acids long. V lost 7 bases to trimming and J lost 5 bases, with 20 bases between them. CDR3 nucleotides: TGTGCCAGCACCCTCGACGTAGGGGGGCTGGAGACCCAGTACTTC. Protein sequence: CASTLDVGGLETQYF.

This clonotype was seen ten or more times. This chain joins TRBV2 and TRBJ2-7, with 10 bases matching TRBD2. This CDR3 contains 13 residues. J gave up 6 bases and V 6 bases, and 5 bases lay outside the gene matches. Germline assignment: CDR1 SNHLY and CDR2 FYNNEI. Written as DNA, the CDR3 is TGTGCCAGCAGAGCGGGGGGGCAGGTCGAGCAGTACGTC. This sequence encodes CASRAGGQVEQYV.

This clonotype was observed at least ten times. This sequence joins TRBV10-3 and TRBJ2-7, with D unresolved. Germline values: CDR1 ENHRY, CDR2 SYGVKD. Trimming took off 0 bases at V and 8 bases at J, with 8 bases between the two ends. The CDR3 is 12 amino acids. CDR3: CAISESLVKQYV. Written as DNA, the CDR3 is TGTGCCATCAGTGAGTCTCTCGTGAAGCAGTACGTC.

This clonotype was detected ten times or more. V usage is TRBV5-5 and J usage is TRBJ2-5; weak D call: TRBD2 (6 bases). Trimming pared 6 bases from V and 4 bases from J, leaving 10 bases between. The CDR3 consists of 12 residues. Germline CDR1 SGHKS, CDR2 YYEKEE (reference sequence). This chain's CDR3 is CASIGRRETQYF. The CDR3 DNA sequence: TGTGCCAGCATCGGGAGACGAGAGACCCAGTACTTC.

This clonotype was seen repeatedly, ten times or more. The CDR3 DNA follows: TGTGCCAGCAGCTTGTCCGGGAGGGCTCACATTCAGTACTTC. Its translation is CASSLSGRAHIQYF. The chain couples TRBV7-9 to TRBJ2-4; TRBD2 matches 8 bases. The ends lost 3 bases at V and 8 bases at J; junction bases unmatched: 6. CDR1 SEHNR and CDR2 FQNEAQ come from the germline V gene (reference sequence). This CDR3 has 14 amino acids.

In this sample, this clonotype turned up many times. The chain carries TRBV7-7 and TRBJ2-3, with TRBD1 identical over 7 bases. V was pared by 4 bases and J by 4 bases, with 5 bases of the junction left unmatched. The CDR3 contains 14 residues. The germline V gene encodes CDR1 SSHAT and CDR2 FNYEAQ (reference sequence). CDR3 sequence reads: CASSSTGRADTQYF. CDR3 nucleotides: TGTGCCAGCAGCTCGACAGGGCGCGCAGATACGCAGTATTTT.

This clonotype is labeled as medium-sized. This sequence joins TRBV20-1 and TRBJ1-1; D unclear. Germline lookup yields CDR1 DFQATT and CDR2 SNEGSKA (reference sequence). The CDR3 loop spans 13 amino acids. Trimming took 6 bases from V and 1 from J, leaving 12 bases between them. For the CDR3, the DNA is TGCAGTGCCCCCAGTGTGGCGAACACTGAAGCTTTCTTT. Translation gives CSAPSVANTEAFF.

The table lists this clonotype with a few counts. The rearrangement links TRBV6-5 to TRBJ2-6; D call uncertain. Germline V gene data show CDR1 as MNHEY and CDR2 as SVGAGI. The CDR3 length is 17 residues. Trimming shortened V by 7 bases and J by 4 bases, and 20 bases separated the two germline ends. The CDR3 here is CASIASPGAEGANVLTF. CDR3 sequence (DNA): TGTGCCAGCATCGCATCCCCCGGAGCCGAAGGGGCCAACGTCCTGACTTTC.

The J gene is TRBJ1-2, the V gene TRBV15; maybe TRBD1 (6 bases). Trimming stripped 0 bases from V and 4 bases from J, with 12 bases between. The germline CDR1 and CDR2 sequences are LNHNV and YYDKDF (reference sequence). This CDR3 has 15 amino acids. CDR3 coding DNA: TGTGCCACCAGCAGAGAACCCGCAGGGGTCTATGGCTACACCTTC. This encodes CATSREPAGVYGYTF. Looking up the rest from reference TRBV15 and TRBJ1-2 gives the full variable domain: DAMVIQNPRYQVTQFGKPVTLSCSQTLNHNVMYWYQQKSSQAPKLLFHYYDKDFNNEADTPDNFQSRRPNTSFCFLDIRSPGLGDTAMYLCATSREPAGVYGYTFGSGTRLTVV.

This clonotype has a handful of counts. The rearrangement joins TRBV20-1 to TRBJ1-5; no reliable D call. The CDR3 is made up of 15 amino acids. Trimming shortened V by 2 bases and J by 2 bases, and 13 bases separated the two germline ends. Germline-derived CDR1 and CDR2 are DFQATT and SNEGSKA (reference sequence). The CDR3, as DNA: TGCAGTGCTAGACTTGGAGGCACGGGCAATCAGCCCCAGCATTTT. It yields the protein CSARLGGTGNQPQHF.

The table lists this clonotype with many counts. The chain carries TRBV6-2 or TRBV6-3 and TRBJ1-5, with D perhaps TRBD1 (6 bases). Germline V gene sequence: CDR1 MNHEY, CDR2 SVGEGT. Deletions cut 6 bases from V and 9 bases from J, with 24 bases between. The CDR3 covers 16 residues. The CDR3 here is CASSAIQGRVRWPQHF. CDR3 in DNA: TGTGCCAGCAGCGCCATACAGGGTCGGGTTCGGTGGCCCCAGCATTTT.

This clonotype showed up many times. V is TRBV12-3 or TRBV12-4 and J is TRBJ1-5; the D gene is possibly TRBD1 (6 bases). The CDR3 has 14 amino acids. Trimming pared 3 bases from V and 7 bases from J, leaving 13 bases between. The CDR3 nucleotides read TGTGCCAGCAGTTTTAAGGGGGTGAACCAGCCCCAGCATTTT. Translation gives CASSFKGVNQPQHF.

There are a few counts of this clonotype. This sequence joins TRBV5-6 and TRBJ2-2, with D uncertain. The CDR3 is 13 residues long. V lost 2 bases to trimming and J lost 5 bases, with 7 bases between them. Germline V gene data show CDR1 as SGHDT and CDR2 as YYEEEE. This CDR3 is CASSFLVTGELFF. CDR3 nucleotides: TGTGCCAGCAGCTTTCTTGTAACCGGGGAGCTGTTTTTT. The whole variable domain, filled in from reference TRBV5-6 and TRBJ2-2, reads DAGVTQSPTHLIKTRGQQVTLRCSPKSGHDTVSWYQQALGQGPQFIFQYYEEEERQRGNFPDRFSGHQFPNYSSELNVNALLLGDSALYLCASSFLVTGELFFGEGSRLTVL.

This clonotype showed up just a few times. The CDR3 is CASSYSDSGTEPTYEQYV. The CDR3 DNA reads TGTGCCAGCAGTTACTCCGATTCCGGGACAGAGCCAACCTACGAGCAGTACGTC. This rearrangement joins TRBV6-6 to TRBJ2-7; TRBD1 agrees at 7 bases. Germline V CDR1 and CDR2: MNHNY, SVGAGI (reference sequence). CDR3 length: 18 residues. V lost 0 bases, J lost 2 bases, and 13 bases stayed unmatched.

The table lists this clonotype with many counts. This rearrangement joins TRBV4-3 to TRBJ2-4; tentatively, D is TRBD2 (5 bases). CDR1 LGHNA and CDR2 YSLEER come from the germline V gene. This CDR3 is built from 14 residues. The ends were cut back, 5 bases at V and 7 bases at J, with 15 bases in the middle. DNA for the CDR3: TGCGCCAGCAGCAGGAGTAGCGATACCAACATTCAGTACTTC. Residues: CASSRSSDTNIQYF.

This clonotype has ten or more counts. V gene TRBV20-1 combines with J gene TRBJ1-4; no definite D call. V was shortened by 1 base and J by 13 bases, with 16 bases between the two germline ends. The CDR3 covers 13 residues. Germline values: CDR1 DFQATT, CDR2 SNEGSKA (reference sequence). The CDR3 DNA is TGCAGTGCTAGAGCGGAGGCTCTCTTCGGACTGTTTTTT. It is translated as CSARAEALFGLFF.

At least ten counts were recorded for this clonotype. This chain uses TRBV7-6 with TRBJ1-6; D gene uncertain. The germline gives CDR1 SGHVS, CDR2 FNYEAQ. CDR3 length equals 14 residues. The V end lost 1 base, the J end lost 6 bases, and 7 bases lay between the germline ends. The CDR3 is CASSLGFPNSPLHF. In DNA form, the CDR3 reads TGTGCCAGCAGCTTAGGATTCCCTAATTCACCCCTCCACTTT.

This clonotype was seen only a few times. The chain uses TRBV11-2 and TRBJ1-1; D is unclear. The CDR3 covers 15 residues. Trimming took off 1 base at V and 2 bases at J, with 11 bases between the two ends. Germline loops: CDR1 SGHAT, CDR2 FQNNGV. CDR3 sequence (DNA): TGTGCCAGCAGCTTAGTGGGGAACCCTAACACTGAAGCTTTCTTT. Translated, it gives CASSLVGNPNTEAFF.

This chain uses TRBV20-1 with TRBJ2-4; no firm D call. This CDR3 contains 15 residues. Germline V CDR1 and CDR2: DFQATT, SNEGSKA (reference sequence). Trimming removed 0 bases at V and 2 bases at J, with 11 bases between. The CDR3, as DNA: TGCAGTGCTAGAGATCTCTACAAAACCAAAAACATTCAGTACTTC. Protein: CSARDLYKTKNIQYF.

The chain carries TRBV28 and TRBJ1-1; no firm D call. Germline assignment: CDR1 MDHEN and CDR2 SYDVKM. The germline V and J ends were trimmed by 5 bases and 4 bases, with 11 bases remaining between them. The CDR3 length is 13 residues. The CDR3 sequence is CASSQKSGTEAFF. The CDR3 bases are TGTGCCAGCAGTCAGAAAAGTGGCACTGAAGCTTTCTTT.